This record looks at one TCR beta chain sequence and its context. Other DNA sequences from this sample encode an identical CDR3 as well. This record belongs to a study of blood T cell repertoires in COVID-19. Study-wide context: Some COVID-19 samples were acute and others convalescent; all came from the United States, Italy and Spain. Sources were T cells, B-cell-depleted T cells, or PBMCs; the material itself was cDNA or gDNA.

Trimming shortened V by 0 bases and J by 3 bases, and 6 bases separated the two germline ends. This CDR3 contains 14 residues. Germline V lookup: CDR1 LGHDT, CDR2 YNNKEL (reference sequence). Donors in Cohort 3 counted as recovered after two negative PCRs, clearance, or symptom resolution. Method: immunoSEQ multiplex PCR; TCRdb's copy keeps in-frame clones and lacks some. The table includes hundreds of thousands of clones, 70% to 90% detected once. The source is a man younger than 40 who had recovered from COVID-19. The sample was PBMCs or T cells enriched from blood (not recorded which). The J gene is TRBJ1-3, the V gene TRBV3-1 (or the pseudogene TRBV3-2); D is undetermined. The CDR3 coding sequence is TGTGCCAGCAGCCAAGATCCGGGTGGAAACACCATATATTTT. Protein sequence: CASSQDPGGNTIYF.